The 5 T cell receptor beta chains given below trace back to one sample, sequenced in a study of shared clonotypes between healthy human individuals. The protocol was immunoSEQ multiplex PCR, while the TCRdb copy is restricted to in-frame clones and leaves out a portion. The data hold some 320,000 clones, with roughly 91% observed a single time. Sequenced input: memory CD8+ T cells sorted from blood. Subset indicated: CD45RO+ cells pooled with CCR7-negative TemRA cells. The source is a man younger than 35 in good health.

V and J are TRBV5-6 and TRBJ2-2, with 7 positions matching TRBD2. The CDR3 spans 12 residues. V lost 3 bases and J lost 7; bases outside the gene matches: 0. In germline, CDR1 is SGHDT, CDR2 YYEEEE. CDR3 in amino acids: CASSWEGGELFF. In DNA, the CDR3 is TGTGCCAGCAGCTGGGAGGGCGGGGAGCTGTTTTTT.

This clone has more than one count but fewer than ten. The CDR3 DNA is TGTGCCAGCAGCTTAAGCTTGGCACCCCTCCACTTT. Translation gives CASSLSLAPLHF. The rearrangement links TRBV7-9 to TRBJ1-6; D is unresolved. V was cut by 2 bases and J by 11 bases, with 7 bases left in between. Per germline, CDR1 SEHNR and CDR2 FQNEAQ (reference sequence). The CDR3 has 12 amino acids.

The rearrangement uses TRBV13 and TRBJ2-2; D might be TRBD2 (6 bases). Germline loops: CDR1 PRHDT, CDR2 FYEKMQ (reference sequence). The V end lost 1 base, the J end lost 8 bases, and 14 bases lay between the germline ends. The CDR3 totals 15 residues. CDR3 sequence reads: CASSLEGLGEGELFF. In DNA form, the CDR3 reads TGTGCCAGCAGCTTAGAGGGACTGGGCGAGGGGGAGCTGTTTTTT.

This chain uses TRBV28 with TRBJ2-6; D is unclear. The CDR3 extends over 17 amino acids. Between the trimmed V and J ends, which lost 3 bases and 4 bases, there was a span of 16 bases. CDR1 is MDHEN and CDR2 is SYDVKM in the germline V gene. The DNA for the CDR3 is TGTGCCAGCAGTTTCGAAACGGCATCGGCAGGGGCCAACGTCCTGACTTTC. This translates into CASSFETASAGANVLTF.

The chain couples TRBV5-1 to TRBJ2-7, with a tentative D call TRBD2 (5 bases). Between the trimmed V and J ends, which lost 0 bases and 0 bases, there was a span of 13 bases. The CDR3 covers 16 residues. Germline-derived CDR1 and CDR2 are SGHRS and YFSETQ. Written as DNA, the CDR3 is TGCGCCAGCAGCTTGGCCGCAGCGGAAAGCTCCTACGAGCAGTACTTC. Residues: CASSLAAAESSYEQYF. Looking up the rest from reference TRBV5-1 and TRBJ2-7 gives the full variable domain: KAGVTQTPRYLIKTRGQQVTLSCSPISGHRSVSWYQQTPGQGLQFLFEYFSETQRNKGNFPGRFSGRQFSNSRSEMNVSTLELGDSALYLCASSLAAAESSYEQYFGPGTRLTVT.